These T cell receptor beta chains were read from a single sample in a study of metastatic and nonmetastatic thyroid tumors. TCRdb re-processed the PCR reads through MiXCR. The repertoire holds about 20,000 clones, with roughly a third as singletons. Sequencing was done on a sample of blood. The receptors were sampled from a female donor with papillary thyroid cancer or a benign thyroid nodule (not recorded which). Some clones in this sample may be carry-over from other donors' samples. The CDR3 runs from the conserved cysteine through the conserved F or W. Fields, in order: V gene, J gene, CDR3 protein.

V: TRBV10-3
J: TRBJ1-1
CDR3: CAIAQGTSTEAFF

V: TRBV28
J: TRBJ2-7
CDR3: CASTSGRDRDF

V: TRBV5-1
J: TRBJ2-7
CDR3: CASRQTTGRGSYEQYF

V: TRBV6-1
J: TRBJ1-4
CDR3: CASSRQGNEKLFF

V: TRBV19
J: TRBJ2-7
CDR3: CASSPGLAFYEQYF

V: TRBV5-4
J: TRBJ2-1
CDR3: CASSFLAGSRNEQFF

V: TRBV4-1
J: TRBJ2-7
CDR3: CASSRSRGLETYVVYF

V: TRBV4-3
J: TRBJ1-4
CDR3: CASSQRSRAADEKLFF

V: TRBV30
J: TRBJ1-5
CDR3: CAWSVRGGGRNQPQHF

V: TRBV6-1
J: TRBJ2-2
CDR3: CASIRETGELFF

V: TRBV20-1
J: TRBJ1-5
CDR3: CSAPGQGDNQPQHF

V: TRBV4-2
J: TRBJ2-7
CDR3: CASSQEGAEHYEQYF

V: TRBV4-1
J: TRBJ2-1
CDR3: CASSPPVIYNEQFF

V: TRBV27
J: TRBJ1-2
CDR3: CASSWAGQGYGYTF

V: TRBV27
J: TRBJ2-2
CDR3: CASRKTGHRAATGELFF

V: TRBV19
J: TRBJ2-1
CDR3: CASSQGRGRLYNEQFF

V: TRBV11-3
J: TRBJ2-3
CDR3: CASSFDLAGWLGNTDTQYF

V: TRBV6-2/TRBV6-3
J: TRBJ2-5
CDR3: CACWSNTGETQYF

V: TRBV19
J: TRBJ2-3
CDR3: CASSTEWTDTQYF

V: TRBV7-3
J: TRBJ1-1
CDR3: CASSLLGRTEAFF

V: TRBV20-1
J: TRBJ2-1
CDR3: CSASRTGGGFEVYEQFF

V: TRBV11-2
J: TRBJ1-1
CDR3: CASSYIYFAGKSTEAFF

V: TRBV20-1
J: TRBJ2-1
CDR3: CSARDIYEQFF

V: TRBV6-4
J: TRBJ2-1
CDR3: CACSYSTSGGYEQFF

V: TRBV12-3/TRBV12-4
J: TRBJ2-1
CDR3: CASSLSGREQFF

V: TRBV12-3/TRBV12-4
J: TRBJ2-3
CDR3: CASSLVEDTDTQYF

V: TRBV30
J: TRBJ1-1
CDR3: CAWSSGQGSAFF

V: TRBV6-1
J: TRBJ2-7
CDR3: CASSEVAGGVEQYF

V: TRBV28
J: TRBJ2-7
CDR3: CASSLDRTEQYF

V: TRBV5-1
J: TRBJ2-2
CDR3: CASSLTAPHAGELFF

V: TRBV20-1
J: TRBJ2-7
CDR3: CSAGPLGDYGAEQYF

V: TRBV11-2
J: TRBJ2-7
CDR3: CASSLRVSGTPYEQYF

V: TRBV30
J: TRBJ1-1
CDR3: CAWSTGVNTEAFF

V: TRBV20-1
J: TRBJ2-7
CDR3: CSARDLAGRYEQYF

V: TRBV28
J: TRBJ2-7
CDR3: CASGGLRSSYEQYF

V: TRBV20-1
J: TRBJ1-5
CDR3: CSAPSGGAGGDQPQHF

V: TRBV5-6
J: TRBJ1-6
CDR3: CASSLGSWTYNSPLHF

V: TRBV9
J: TRBJ2-5
CDR3: CASSLNQGETQYF

V: TRBV5-1
J: TRBJ2-3
CDR3: CASSLAFIVGASTDTQYF

V: TRBV18
J: TRBJ2-7
CDR3: CASSPRQESSYEQYF

V: TRBV6-1
J: TRBJ1-2
CDR3: CASRSERHISNYGYTF

V: TRBV29-1
J: TRBJ2-3
CDR3: CSVAAGTSTDTQYF

V: TRBV19
J: TRBJ2-1
CDR3: CASSIIWIRQGKVDEQFF

V: TRBV30
J: TRBJ1-4
CDR3: CAWRGPGTGNEKLFF

V: TRBV5-1
J: TRBJ1-5
CDR3: CASSSGQLGQPQHF

V: TRBV12-3/TRBV12-4
J: TRBJ2-2
CDR3: CASSLDRGYTGELFF

V: TRBV19
J: TRBJ1-5
CDR3: CASTLWRGAQPQHF

V: TRBV20-1
J: TRBJ2-3
CDR3: CSPQSGAGNTDTQYF

V: TRBV7-2
J: TRBJ2-7
CDR3: CASSFGLSYYEQYF

V: TRBV19
J: TRBJ2-1
CDR3: CASTTPELYNEQFF